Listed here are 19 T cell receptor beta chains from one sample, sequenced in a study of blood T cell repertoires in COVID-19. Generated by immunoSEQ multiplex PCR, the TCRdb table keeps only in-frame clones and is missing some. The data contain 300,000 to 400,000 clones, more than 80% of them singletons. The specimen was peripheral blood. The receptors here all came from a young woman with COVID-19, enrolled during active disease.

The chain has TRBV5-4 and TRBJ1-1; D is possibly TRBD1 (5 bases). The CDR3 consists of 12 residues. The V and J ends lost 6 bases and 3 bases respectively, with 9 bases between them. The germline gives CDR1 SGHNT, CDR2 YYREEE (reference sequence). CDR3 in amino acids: CASTTGDTEAFF. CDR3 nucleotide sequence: TGTGCCAGCACCACGGGGGACACTGAAGCTTTCTTT.

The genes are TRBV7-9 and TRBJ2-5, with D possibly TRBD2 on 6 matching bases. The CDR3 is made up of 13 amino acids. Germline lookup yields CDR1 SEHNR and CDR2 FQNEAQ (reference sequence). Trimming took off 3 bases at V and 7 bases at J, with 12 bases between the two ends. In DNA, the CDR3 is TGTGCCAGCAGCTTGAACCCAGCGGGGACCCAGTACTTC. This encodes CASSLNPAGTQYF. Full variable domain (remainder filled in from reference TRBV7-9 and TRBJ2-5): DTGVSQNPRHKITKRGQNVTFRCDPISEHNRLYWYRQTLGQGPEFLTYFQNEAQLEKSRLLSDRFSAERPKGSFSTLEIQRTEQGDSAMYLCASSLNPAGTQYFGPGTRLLVL.

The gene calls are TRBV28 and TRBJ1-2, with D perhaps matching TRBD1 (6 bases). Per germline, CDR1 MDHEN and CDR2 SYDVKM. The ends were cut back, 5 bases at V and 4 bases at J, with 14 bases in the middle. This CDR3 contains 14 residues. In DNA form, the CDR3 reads TGTGCCAGCAGTATTGGACAGACCACCTATGGCTACACCTTC. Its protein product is CASSIGQTTYGYTF.

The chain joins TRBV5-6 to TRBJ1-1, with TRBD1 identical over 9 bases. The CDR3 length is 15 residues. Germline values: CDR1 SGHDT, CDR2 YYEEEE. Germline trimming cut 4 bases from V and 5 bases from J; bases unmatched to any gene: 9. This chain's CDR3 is CASSPLTGGRTEAFF. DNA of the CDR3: TGTGCCAGCAGCCCGTTGACAGGGGGTCGGACTGAAGCTTTCTTT.

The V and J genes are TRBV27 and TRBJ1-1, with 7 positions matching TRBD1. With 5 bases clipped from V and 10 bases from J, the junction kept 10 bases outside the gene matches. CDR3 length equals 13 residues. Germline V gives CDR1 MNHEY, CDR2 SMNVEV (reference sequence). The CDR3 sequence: CASSPTGAHGAFF. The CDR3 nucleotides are TGTGCCAGCAGTCCAACAGGGGCCCACGGAGCTTTCTTT.

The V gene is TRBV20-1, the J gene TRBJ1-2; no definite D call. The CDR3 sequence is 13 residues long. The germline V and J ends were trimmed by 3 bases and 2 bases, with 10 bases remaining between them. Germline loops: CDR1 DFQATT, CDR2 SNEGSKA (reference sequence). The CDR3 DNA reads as TGCAGTGCTAGTGTACGGGGAAACTATGGCTACACCTTC. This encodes CSASVRGNYGYTF.

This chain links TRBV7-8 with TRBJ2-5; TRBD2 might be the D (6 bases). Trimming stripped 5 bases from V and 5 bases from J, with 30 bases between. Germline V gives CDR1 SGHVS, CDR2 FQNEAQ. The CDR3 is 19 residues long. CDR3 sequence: CASSPDGTSEPGQRETQYF. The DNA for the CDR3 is TGTGCCAGCAGCCCGGACGGGACTTCCGAACCCGGACAAAGGGAGACCCAGTACTTC. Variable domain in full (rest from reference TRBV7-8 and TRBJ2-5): GAGVSQSPRYKVAKRGQDVALRCDPISGHVSLFWYQQALGQGPEFLTYFQNEAQLDKSGLPSDRFFAERPEGSVSTLKIQRTQQEDSAVYLCASSPDGTSEPGQRETQYFGPGTRLLVL.

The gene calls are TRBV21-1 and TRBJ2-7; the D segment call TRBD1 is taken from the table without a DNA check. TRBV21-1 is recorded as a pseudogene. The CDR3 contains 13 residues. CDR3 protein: CASSYQGFYEQYF. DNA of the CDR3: TGTGCCAGCAGCTACCAGGGATTCTACGAGCAGTACTTC.

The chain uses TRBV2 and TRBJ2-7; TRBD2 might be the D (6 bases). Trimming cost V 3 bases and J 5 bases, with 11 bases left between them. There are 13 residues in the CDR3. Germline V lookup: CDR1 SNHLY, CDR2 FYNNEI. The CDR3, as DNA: TGTGCCAGCAGTGAGATCGGGGGTAACGAGCAGTACTTC. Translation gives CASSEIGGNEQYF.

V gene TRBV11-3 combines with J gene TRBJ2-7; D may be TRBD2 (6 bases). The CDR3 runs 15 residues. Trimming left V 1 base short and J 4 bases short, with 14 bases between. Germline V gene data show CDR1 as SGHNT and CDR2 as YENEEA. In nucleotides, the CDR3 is TGTGCCAGCAGCTTAGTGGGGACTGGATTTTACGAGCAGTACGTC. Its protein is CASSLVGTGFYEQYV.

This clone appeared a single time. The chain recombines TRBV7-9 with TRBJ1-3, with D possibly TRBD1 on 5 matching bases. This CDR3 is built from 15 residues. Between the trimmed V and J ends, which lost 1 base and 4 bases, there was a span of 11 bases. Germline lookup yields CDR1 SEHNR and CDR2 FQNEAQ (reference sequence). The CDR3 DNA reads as TGTGCCAGCAGCTTAGGGGCAGGGTCCGGAAACACCATATATTTT. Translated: CASSLGAGSGNTIYF.

The DNA of the CDR3 is TGTGCCAGTAGATTCCAGGGGAAATCACCCCTCCACTTT. Translating it yields CASRFQGKSPLHF. V is TRBV19 and J is TRBJ1-6; a weak D match, TRBD1 (6 bases). Trimming stripped 6 bases from V and 10 bases from J, with 13 bases between. The CDR3 contains 13 residues. CDR1 is LNHDA and CDR2 is SQIVND in the germline V gene (reference sequence).

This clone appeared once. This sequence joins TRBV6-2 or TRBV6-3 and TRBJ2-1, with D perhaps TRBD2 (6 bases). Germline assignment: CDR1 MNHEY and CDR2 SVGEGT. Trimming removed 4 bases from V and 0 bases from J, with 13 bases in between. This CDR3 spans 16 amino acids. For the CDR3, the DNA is TGTGCCAGCAGTTTCCTTCCGGGACTCTCCTACAATGAGCAGTTCTTC. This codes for CASSFLPGLSYNEQFF.

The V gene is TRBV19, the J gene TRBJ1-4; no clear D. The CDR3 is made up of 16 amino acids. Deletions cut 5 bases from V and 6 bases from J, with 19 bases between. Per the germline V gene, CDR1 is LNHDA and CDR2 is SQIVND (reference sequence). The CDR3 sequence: CASSLPGQRRDEKLFF. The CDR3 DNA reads TGTGCCAGTAGTTTACCGGGTCAACGTCGGGATGAAAAACTGTTTTTT.

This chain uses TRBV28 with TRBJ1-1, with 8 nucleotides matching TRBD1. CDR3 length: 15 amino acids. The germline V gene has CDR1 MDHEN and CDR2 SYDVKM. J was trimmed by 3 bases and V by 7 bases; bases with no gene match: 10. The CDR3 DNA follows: TGTGCCAGCACCAACGCAGGGGGCCGCGACACTGAAGCTTTCTTT. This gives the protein CASTNAGGRDTEAFF.

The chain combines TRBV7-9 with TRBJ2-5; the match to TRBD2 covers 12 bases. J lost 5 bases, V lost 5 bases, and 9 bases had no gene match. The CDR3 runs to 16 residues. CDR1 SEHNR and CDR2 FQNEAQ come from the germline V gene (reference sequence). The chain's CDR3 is CASSRPSGRAAETQYF. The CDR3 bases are TGTGCCAGCAGCCGCCCTAGCGGGAGGGCGGCGGAGACCCAGTACTTC.

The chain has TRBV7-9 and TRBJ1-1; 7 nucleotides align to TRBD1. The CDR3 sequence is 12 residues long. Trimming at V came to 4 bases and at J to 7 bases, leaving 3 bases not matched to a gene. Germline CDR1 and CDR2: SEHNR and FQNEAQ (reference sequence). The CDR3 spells CASSSTGFEAFF. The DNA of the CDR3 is TGTGCCAGCAGCTCGACAGGGTTTGAAGCTTTCTTT. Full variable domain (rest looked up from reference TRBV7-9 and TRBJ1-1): DTGVSQNPRHKITKRGQNVTFRCDPISEHNRLYWYRQTLGQGPEFLTYFQNEAQLEKSRLLSDRFSAERPKGSFSTLEIQRTEQGDSAMYLCASSSTGFEAFFGQGTRLTVV.

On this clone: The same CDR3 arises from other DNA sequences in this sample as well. The CDR3 nucleotides read TGTGCCAGCAGCTTGACTAGCGGGGGGGCTGGGGCCAACGTCCTGACTTTC. Protein: CASSLTSGGAGANVLTF. The chain uses TRBV7-2 and TRBJ2-6; 14 bases line up with TRBD2. V lost 3 bases, J lost 2 bases, and 0 bases stayed unmatched. The CDR3 extends over 17 amino acids. Germline CDR1 reads SGHTA; CDR2 reads FQGNSA.

The CDR3 DNA is TGTGCCACCAGCAGAGGGACTAGCCTCACAGATACGCAGTATTTT. This encodes CATSRGTSLTDTQYF. V usage is TRBV15 and J usage is TRBJ2-3; 8 bases match TRBD2. Germline V gene sequence: CDR1 LNHNV, CDR2 YYDKDF (reference sequence). V dropped 1 base and J dropped 2; count of bases not matched to a gene: 2. There are 15 residues in the CDR3.